One sample yielded the 2 T cell receptor beta chains listed below, sequenced in a study of T cells in Graves' hyperthyroidism and ophthalmopathy. RNA transcripts gave rise to amplified TCR beta CDR3 regions. An initial round of RT-PCR targeting the TCR CDR3 relied on the HTBI primer set. TCRdb processed the multiplex PCR reads anew with MiXCR; each CDR3 protein has one entry. The table shows hundreds of thousands of distinct CDR3 sequences, with 35% to 40% occurring only once. Material: blood. Source of these receptors: a young man with Graves' hyperthyroidism.

This clonotype was counted a single time. The CDR3 sequence: CAISVSDRGDQPQHF. CDR3 bases: TGTGCCATCAGCGTTTCCGACAGGGGAGATCAGCCCCAGCATTTT. The V and J genes are TRBV10-3 and TRBJ1-5, with 8 bases fitting TRBD1. Germline V gene sequence: CDR1 ENHRY, CDR2 SYGVKD. With 6 bases clipped from V and 5 bases from J, the junction kept 9 bases outside the gene matches. CDR3 length: 15 amino acids.

The chain couples TRBV11-2 to TRBJ1-1; perhaps TRBD1 as D (5 bases). CDR3 length equals 16 residues. V lost 5 bases to trimming and J lost 3 bases, with 19 bases between them. The germline V gene has CDR1 SGHAT and CDR2 FQNNGV. CDR3 amino acids: CASSSSRSGAYTEAFF. The DNA of the CDR3 is TGTGCCAGCAGCAGCAGTCGGTCTGGGGCTTACACTGAAGCTTTCTTT.